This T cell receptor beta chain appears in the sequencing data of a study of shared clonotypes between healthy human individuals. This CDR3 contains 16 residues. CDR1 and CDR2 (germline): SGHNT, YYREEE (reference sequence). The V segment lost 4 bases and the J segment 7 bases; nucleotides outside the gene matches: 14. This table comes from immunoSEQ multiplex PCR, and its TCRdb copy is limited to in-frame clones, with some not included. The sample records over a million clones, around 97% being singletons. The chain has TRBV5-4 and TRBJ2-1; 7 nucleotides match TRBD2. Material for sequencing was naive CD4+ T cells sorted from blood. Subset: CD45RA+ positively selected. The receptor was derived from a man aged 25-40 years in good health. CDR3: CASSLAGGRPINEQFF. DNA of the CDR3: TGTGCCAGCAGCCTGGCTGGCGGGAGACCGATTAATGAGCAGTTCTTC.